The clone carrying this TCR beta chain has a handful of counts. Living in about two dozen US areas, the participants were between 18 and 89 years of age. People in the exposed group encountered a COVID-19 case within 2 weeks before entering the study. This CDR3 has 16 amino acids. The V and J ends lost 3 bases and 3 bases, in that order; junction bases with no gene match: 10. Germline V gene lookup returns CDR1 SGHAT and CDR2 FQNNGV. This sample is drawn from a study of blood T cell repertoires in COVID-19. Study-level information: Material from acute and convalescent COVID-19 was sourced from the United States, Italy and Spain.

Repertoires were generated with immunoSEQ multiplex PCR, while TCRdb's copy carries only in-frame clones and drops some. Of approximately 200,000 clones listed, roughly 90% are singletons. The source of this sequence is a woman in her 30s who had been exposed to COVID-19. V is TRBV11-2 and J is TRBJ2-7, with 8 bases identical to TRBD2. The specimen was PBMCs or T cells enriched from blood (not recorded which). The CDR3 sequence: CASSLAAGAANYEQYF. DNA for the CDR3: TGTGCCAGCAGCTTGGCAGCGGGGGCTGCGAACTACGAGCAGTACTTC.